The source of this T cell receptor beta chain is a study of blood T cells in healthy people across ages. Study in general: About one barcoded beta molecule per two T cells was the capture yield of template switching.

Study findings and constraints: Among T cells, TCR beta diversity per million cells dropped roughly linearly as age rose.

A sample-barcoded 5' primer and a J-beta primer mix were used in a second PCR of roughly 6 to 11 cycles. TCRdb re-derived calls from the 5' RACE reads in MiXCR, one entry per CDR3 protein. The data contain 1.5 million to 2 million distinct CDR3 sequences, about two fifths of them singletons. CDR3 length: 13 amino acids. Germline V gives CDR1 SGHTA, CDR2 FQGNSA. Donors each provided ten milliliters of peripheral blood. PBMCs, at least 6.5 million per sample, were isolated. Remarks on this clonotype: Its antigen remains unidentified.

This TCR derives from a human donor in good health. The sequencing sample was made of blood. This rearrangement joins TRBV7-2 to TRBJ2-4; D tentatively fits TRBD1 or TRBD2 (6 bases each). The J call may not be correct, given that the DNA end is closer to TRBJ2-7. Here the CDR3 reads CTSSSQGGLEQYF. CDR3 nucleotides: TGTACCAGCAGCTCACAGGGAGGCCTCGAGCAGTACTTC.